This entry concerns a single T cell receptor beta chain. Profiling relied on immunoSEQ multiplex PCR, and the TCRdb table lists in-frame clones only, not all of them. Found here are over 2 million clones, roughly 92% of them singletons; the top ten hold around 0.38%. This record belongs to a study of shared clonotypes between healthy human individuals. The split of CD4+ cells yielded CD45RA+ naive and CD45RA-negative memory subsets. The V end was cut by 4 bases, the J end by 3 bases, with 12 bases between. Germline V gene sequence: CDR1 MGHDK, CDR2 SYGVNS. The CDR3 spans 14 residues. This sequence was found in a man aged 18 to 30 in good health. Some clones in this sample may be carry-over from other donors' samples. Material: naive CD4+ T cells from PBMCs. Regarding subset: CD45RA+ positively selected. The chain couples TRBV25-1 to TRBJ1-1; maybe TRBD1 (6 bases). In nucleotides, the CDR3 is TGTGCCAGCAGTGCTCCAGGGGCGGACACTGAAGCTTTCTTT. Translation: CASSAPGADTEAFF. The full variable domain, its missing parts supplied by reference TRBV25-1 and TRBJ1-1, is EADIYQTPRYLVIGTGKKITLECSQTMGHDKMYWYQQDPGMELHLIHYSYGVNSTEKGDLSSESTVSRIRTEHFPLTLESARPSHTSQYLCASSAPGADTEAFFGQGTRLTVV.